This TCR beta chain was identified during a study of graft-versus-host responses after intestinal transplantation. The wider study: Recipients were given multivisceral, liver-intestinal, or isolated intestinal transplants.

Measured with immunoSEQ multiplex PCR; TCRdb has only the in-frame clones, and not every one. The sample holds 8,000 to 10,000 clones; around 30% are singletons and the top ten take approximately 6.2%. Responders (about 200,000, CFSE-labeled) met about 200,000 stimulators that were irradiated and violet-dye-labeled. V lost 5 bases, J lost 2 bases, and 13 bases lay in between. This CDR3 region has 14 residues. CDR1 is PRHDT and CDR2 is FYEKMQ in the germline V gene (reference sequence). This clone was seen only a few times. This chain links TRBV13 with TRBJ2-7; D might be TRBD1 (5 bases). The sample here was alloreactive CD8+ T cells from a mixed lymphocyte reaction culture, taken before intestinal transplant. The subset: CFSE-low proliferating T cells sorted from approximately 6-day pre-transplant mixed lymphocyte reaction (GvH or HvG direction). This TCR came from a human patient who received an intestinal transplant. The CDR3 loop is CASSQGAVAYEQYF. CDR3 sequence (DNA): TGTGCCAGCAGCCAGGGCGCGGTCGCCTACGAGCAGTACTTC.